A single sample gave rise to the 28 T cell receptor beta chains below, sequenced in a study of control samples from healthy donors and cancer patients. Some clones are missing from TCRdb's copy, which holds only in-frame ones; the method was immunoSEQ multiplex PCR. Altogether about 150,000 clones are present, about 93% being singletons, with the ten largest covering under 2.5%. Sequencing was carried out using blood. The receptors derive from a man aged 45-65 years in good health.

The chain is built from TRBV15 and TRBJ1-1, with no clear D. CDR1 is LNHNV and CDR2 is YYDKDF in the germline V gene (reference sequence). V was pared by 0 bases and J by 7 bases, with 15 bases between. The CDR3 runs 15 residues. CDR3 loop: CATSRDRSENDEAFF. The CDR3, as DNA: TGTGCCACCAGCAGAGACAGGTCGGAAAACGATGAAGCTTTCTTT.

J is TRBJ2-1 and V is TRBV25-1; D is perhaps TRBD1 or TRBD2 (5 bases each). V was shortened by 1 base and J by 0 bases, with 10 bases between the two germline ends. The CDR3 runs 16 residues. Germline V lookup: CDR1 MGHDK, CDR2 SYGVNS. CDR3 loop: CASSESRGSSYNEQFF. CDR3 sequence (DNA): TGTGCCAGCAGTGAATCGAGGGGCTCCTCCTACAATGAGCAGTTCTTC. The variable domain in full, with the rest retrieved from reference TRBV25-1 and TRBJ2-1, is EADIYQTPRYLVIGTGKKITLECSQTMGHDKMYWYQQDPGMELHLIHYSYGVNSTEKGDLSSESTVSRIRTEHFPLTLESARPSHTSQYLCASSESRGSSYNEQFFGPGTRLTVL.

CDR3 amino acids: CASSLGVISSYEQYF. CDR3 nucleotide sequence: TGTGCCAGCAGCTTGGGGGTAATCAGCTCCTACGAGCAGTACTTC. The V and J genes are TRBV5-4 and TRBJ2-7; D gene uncertain. V was cut by 0 bases and J by 0 bases, with 10 bases left in between. Germline CDR1 reads SGHNT; CDR2 reads YYREEE (reference sequence). The length of the CDR3 is 15 residues.

The chain carries TRBV7-3 and TRBJ2-2; tentatively, D is TRBD1 (6 bases). V was pared by 1 base and J by 3 bases, with 18 bases between. CDR1 and CDR2 (germline): SGHTA, FQGTGA. CDR3 length: 18 amino acids. For the CDR3, the DNA is TGTGCCAGCAGCTTAAATCGGCTAGTACAGGGCGACACCGGGGAGCTGTTTTTT. This translates into CASSLNRLVQGDTGELFF.

The gene calls are TRBV10-3 and TRBJ1-2; D not certain. CDR3 length: 16 amino acids. V lost 0 bases, J lost 4 bases, and 15 bases lay in between. The germline V gene has CDR1 ENHRY and CDR2 SYGVKD. The CDR3 nucleotides are TGTGCCATCAGTGAGTCCCCCCTCGGCAGTAGCTATGGCTACACCTTC. Protein sequence: CAISESPLGSSYGYTF.

V gene TRBV14 combines with J gene TRBJ2-3; TRBD2 matches 13 bases. CDR1 and CDR2 from the germline V gene are SGHDN and FVKESK. The CDR3 sequence is 18 residues long. V lost 4 bases and J lost 0; bases outside the gene matches: 7. CDR3 loop: CASSPWTSGSPSTDTQYF. The CDR3 DNA reads as TGTGCCAGCAGCCCTTGGACTAGCGGGAGCCCTAGCACAGATACGCAGTATTTT.

This clone was detected once. This chain uses TRBV19 with TRBJ2-1; 8 bases are shared with TRBD2. Germline V lookup: CDR1 LNHDA, CDR2 SQIVND (reference sequence). The CDR3 sequence is 18 residues long. The J segment lost 0 bases and the V segment lost 1 base, leaving 8 bases of the junction unmatched. The CDR3 bases are TGTGCCAGTAGTATAGTCATACGGGAGGGTACCTCCTACAATGAGCAGTTCTTC. This encodes CASSIVIREGTSYNEQFF.

J is TRBJ2-7 and V is TRBV7-8, with 7 bases matching TRBD1. Trimming removed 1 base from V and 2 bases from J; junction bases left unmatched: 2. The V gene's germline CDR1 is SGHVS and CDR2 FQNEAQ. The CDR3 has 14 amino acids. In DNA form, the CDR3 reads TGTGCCAGCAGCTTAGAGGGACAGACCTACGAGCAGTACTTC. Residues: CASSLEGQTYEQYF.

The chain carries TRBV3-1 (or the pseudogene TRBV3-2) and TRBJ2-2; 8 bases align to TRBD2. The CDR3 runs to 14 residues. Germline trimming cut 4 bases from V and 5 bases from J; bases unmatched to any gene: 3. Germline CDR1 is LGHDT and CDR2 is YNNKEL (reference sequence). The CDR3 DNA reads as TGTGCCAGCAGCCTAGGACTAGCAACCGGGGAGCTGTTTTTT. Protein product: CASSLGLATGELFF.

The chain has TRBV5-1 and TRBJ2-1, with TRBD2 as a possible D gene (5 bases). Trimming pared 4 bases from V and 0 bases from J, leaving 14 bases between. CDR1 SGHRS and CDR2 YFSETQ come from the germline V gene. This CDR3 has 16 residues. The DNA of the CDR3 is TGCGCCAGCAGCCCATGGATAGGAGGCTCCTACAATGAGCAGTTCTTC. Its protein is CASSPWIGGSYNEQFF.

Notes on this clone: Within the sample, other DNA sequences also encode this same CDR3. CDR3 sequence reads: CASSQAYEQYF. The CDR3 nucleotides are TGTGCCAGCAGCCAGGCCTACGAGCAGTACTTC. The rearrangement joins TRBV3-1 (or the pseudogene TRBV3-2) to TRBJ2-7; D remains ambiguous. Germline values: CDR1 LGHDT, CDR2 YNNKEL (reference sequence). Trimming removed 3 bases at V and 2 bases at J, with 2 bases between. This CDR3 is 11 amino acids long.

The chain uses TRBV14 and TRBJ1-1; D uncertain. V lost 1 base, J lost 5 bases, and 2 bases lay in between. The CDR3 loop spans 11 amino acids. The germline CDR1 and CDR2 sequences are SGHDN and FVKESK. CDR3 in amino acids: CASSQATEAFF. CDR3 sequence (DNA): TGTGCCAGCAGCCAAGCAACTGAAGCTTTCTTT.

V and J are TRBV28 and TRBJ2-2; possibly TRBD1 for D (6 bases). Germline V gene lookup returns CDR1 MDHEN and CDR2 SYDVKM. Trimming stripped 6 bases from V and 4 bases from J, with 18 bases between. The CDR3 runs to 16 residues. The CDR3 reads CASSPGTPPATGELFF. CDR3 nucleotide sequence: TGTGCCAGCAGCCCCGGGACACCCCCTGCCACCGGGGAGCTGTTTTTT.

The V and J genes are TRBV5-1 and TRBJ2-6, with D hard to call. V was trimmed by 4 bases and J by 0 bases, leaving 17 bases between them. The CDR3 contains 18 residues. Germline values: CDR1 SGHRS, CDR2 YFSETQ. In DNA form, the CDR3 reads TGCGCCAGCAGCCCACCGGGCCGAATACGCTCTGGGGCCAACGTCCTGACTTTC. Translating it yields CASSPPGRIRSGANVLTF.

This chain uses TRBV27 with TRBJ1-6; 7 nucleotides line up with TRBD1. The CDR3 length is 14 residues. V was clipped by 3 bases and J by 9 bases; unmatched bases: 5. Per germline, CDR1 MNHEY and CDR2 SMNVEV (reference sequence). In nucleotides, the CDR3 is TGTGCCAGCAGTTTTAACAGGGGAAGTTCACCCCTCCACTTT. Translated: CASSFNRGSSPLHF.

The J gene is TRBJ2-3, the V gene TRBV19; 7 bases agree with TRBD2. The CDR3 loop spans 15 amino acids. Germline assignment: CDR1 LNHDA and CDR2 SQIVND (reference sequence). V gave up 6 bases and J gave up 6 bases; unmatched junction bases: 12. The CDR3 coding sequence is TGTGCCAGTAGGTCGTTAACGGGAGGCCTGGATACGCAGTATTTT. It is translated as CASRSLTGGLDTQYF.

The chain is built from TRBV15 and TRBJ2-3; 8 bases are shared with TRBD2. V trimming: 3 bases; J trimming: 1 base; junction bases outside the gene matches: 3. The CDR3 runs 15 residues. Germline-derived CDR1 and CDR2 are LNHNV and YYDKDF (reference sequence). CDR3 nucleotides: TGTGCCACCAGCAGGGGGACTAGGGGCACAGATACGCAGTATTTT. As protein: CATSRGTRGTDTQYF.

This chain joins TRBV29-1 and TRBJ2-3; 7 nucleotides align to TRBD1. The V segment lost 0 bases and the J segment 7 bases; nucleotides outside the gene matches: 7. Germline-derived CDR1 and CDR2 are SQVTM and ANQGSEA. CDR3 length: 14 amino acids. The CDR3 here is CSVEDLGTVNTQYF. CDR3 DNA: TGCAGCGTTGAAGATCTAGGGACAGTGAATACGCAGTATTTT.

The V gene is TRBV6-5, the J gene TRBJ1-1; D unresolved. The germline CDR1 and CDR2 sequences are MNHEY and SVGAGI. This CDR3 contains 14 residues. Trimming pared 6 bases from V and 6 bases from J, leaving 17 bases between. CDR3 protein: CASSPHDVEAEAFF. CDR3 coding DNA: TGTGCCAGCAGCCCCCACGACGTGGAGGCTGAAGCTTTCTTT.

This sequence joins TRBV5-1 and TRBJ2-7, with D maybe TRBD2 (5 bases). Germline V CDR1 and CDR2: SGHRS, YFSETQ. The CDR3 runs 14 residues. V was cut by 3 bases and J by 0 bases, with 10 bases left in between. The CDR3 DNA reads as TGCGCCAGCAGCTCGGCCCGGGGCTCCTACGAGCAGTACTTC. It translates to CASSSARGSYEQYF. The whole variable domain, remainder taken from reference TRBV5-1 and TRBJ2-7, is KAGVTQTPRYLIKTRGQQVTLSCSPISGHRSVSWYQQTPGQGLQFLFEYFSETQRNKGNFPGRFSGRQFSNSRSEMNVSTLELGDSALYLCASSSARGSYEQYFGPGTRLTVT.

The V call is TRBV5-1, the J call TRBJ2-7, with D perhaps TRBD1 (5 bases). CDR3 length: 13 amino acids. Germline V gene sequence: CDR1 SGHRS, CDR2 YFSETQ. The V end was cut by 0 bases, the J end by 2 bases, with 6 bases between. Here the CDR3 reads CASSLEGAYEQYF. CDR3 DNA sequence: TGCGCCAGCAGCTTGGAAGGGGCCTACGAGCAGTACTTC.

This chain joins TRBV5-4 and TRBJ1-1; 7 nucleotides match TRBD1. Germline values: CDR1 SGHNT, CDR2 YYREEE (reference sequence). The length of the CDR3 is 14 residues. The junction had 5 bases not matched to a gene; V was cut back by 3 bases and J by 3 bases. CDR3 nucleotides: TGTGCCAGCAGCTGGGGAGGGGGCTACACTGAAGCTTTCTTT. This gives the protein CASSWGGGYTEAFF.

This chain connects TRBV29-1 to TRBJ2-3; a possible D gene is TRBD2 (7 bases). The CDR3 contains 17 residues. V shed 1 base and J shed 4 bases, with 21 bases lying between them. The germline CDR1 and CDR2 sequences are SQVTM and ANQGSEA. The CDR3: CSVEGRTRGFLADTQYF. Here the CDR3 DNA reads TGCAGCGTTGAAGGCCGGACTAGGGGGTTTCTGGCAGATACGCAGTATTTT.

The chain combines TRBV28 with TRBJ2-2; D could derive from TRBD1 or TRBD2 (5 bases each). The CDR3 is 13 amino acids. Per germline, CDR1 MDHEN and CDR2 SYDVKM. V lost 11 bases and J lost 4, with 14 bases in between. Written as DNA, the CDR3 is TGTGCCCTGGGGGATTCGCGCACCGGGGAGCTGTTTTTT. This sequence encodes CALGDSRTGELFF. Drawing the rest from reference TRBV28 and TRBJ2-2, the complete variable domain is DVKVTQSSRYLVKRTGEKVFLECVQDMDHENMFWYRQDPGLGLRLIYFSYDVKMKEKGDIPEGYSVSREKKERFSLILESASTNQTSMYLCALGDSRTGELFFGEGSRLTVL.

This rearrangement joins TRBV18 to TRBJ1-6, with 7 positions matching TRBD1. The junction had 7 bases not matched to a gene; V was cut back by 5 bases and J by 6 bases. In germline, CDR1 is KGHSH, CDR2 LQKENI. This CDR3 has 15 residues. The CDR3 DNA follows: TGTGCCAGCTCAGAAAGACGGGACAGTAATTCACCCCTCCACTTT. Amino acid sequence: CASSERRDSNSPLHF. The entire variable domain, with the rest obtained from reference TRBV18 and TRBJ1-6, is as follows: NAGVMQNPRHLVRRRGQEARLRCSPMKGHSHVYWYRQLPEEGLKFMVYLQKENIIDESGMPKERFSAEFPKEGPSILRIQQVVRGDSAAYFCASSERRDSNSPLHFGNGTRLTVT.

This rearrangement joins TRBV30 to TRBJ2-5; TRBD2 matches at 7 bases. The CDR3 has 14 residues. Trimming at V came to 3 bases and at J to 1 base, leaving 5 bases not matched to a gene. Germline CDR1 and CDR2: GTSNPN and SVGIG (reference sequence). The CDR3 coding sequence is TGTGCCTGGAGCAACCTAGCGGTCCAAGAGACCCAGTACTTC. This gives the protein CAWSNLAVQETQYF.

This clone has only one observation. V usage is TRBV6-6 and J usage is TRBJ1-2; no clear D gene. Germline V lookup: CDR1 MNHNY, CDR2 SVGAGI (reference sequence). V was shortened by 7 bases and J by 2 bases, with 14 bases between the two germline ends. The CDR3 length is 14 residues. In nucleotides, the CDR3 is TGTGCCAGCATCCTTACGACGGGAAACTATGGCTACACCTTC. Protein: CASILTTGNYGYTF.

The chain carries TRBV20-1 and TRBJ2-7; D is ambiguous. From germline, CDR1 is DFQATT and CDR2 SNEGSKA (reference sequence). The V end was cut by 6 bases, the J end by 3 bases, with 9 bases between. The CDR3 consists of 11 residues. The CDR3 sequence is CSASRIYEQYF. The CDR3 DNA reads as TGCAGTGCCTCAAGGATCTACGAGCAGTACTTC.